A selection of T cell receptor beta chains follows, all from one sample in a study of OX40 agonist ivuxolimab in advanced cancers. Clones were read by immunoSEQ multiplex PCR, and TCRdb kept only the in-frame ones, dropping some. The sample includes about 37,000 clones, about 85% of them seen just once. The material was CD4+ or CD8+ T cells sorted from blood, obtained in a trial of the OX40 agonist ivuxolimab. The receptors here all came from an adult with an advanced solid tumor such as melanoma, head and neck, liver or kidney cancer. Both conserved end residues are part of each CDR3. The order of the fields is V gene, D gene, CDR3 length, clone size, J gene, CDR3 DNA, CDR3 protein. A D gene is named only where the DNA matches it firmly. Only some rows state a clone size, as once, few, many or a class for expanded clones.

V: TRBV28; D: TRBD2; length: 16; size: NA; J: TRBJ2-1; DNA: TGTGCCAGCAGCAAGGTGGGACTAGCGGATTACAATGAGCAGTTCTTC; CDR3: CASSKVGLADYNEQFF
V: TRBV2; D: NA; length: 13; size: NA; J: TRBJ1-5; DNA: TGTGCCAGCAGTGAGCAGGAGGGTCAGCCCCAGCATTTT; CDR3: CASSEQEGQPQHF
V: TRBV19; D: NA; length: 15; size: NA; J: TRBJ1-5; DNA: TGTGCCAGTAGTTACGGGACGAATAGCAATCAGCCCCAGCATTTT; CDR3: CASSYGTNSNQPQHF
V: TRBV7-9; D: TRBD1; length: 16; size: NA; J: TRBJ1-1; DNA: TGTGCCAGCAGCTTCGGACAGGGAGGTACCGGCACTGAAGCTTTCTTT; CDR3: CASSFGQGGTGTEAFF
V: TRBV11-1; D: NA; length: 15; size: NA; J: TRBJ1-6; DNA: TGTGCCAGCAGCTTAGTCCCGGGAAGAGGTTCACCCCTCCACTTT; CDR3: CASSLVPGRGSPLHF
V: TRBV5-6; D: NA; length: 14; size: NA; J: TRBJ2-2; DNA: TGTGCCAGCAGCGTGGGACATCAGACCGGGGAGCTGTTTTTT; CDR3: CASSVGHQTGELFF
V: TRBV2; D: TRBD2; length: 18; size: once; J: TRBJ2-3; DNA: TGTGCCAGCAGCTTCCCCCTGGGTGCTAGCGGGTTTTCAGATACGCAGTATTTT; CDR3: CASSFPLGASGFSDTQYF
V: TRBV5-5; D: NA; length: 14; size: NA; J: TRBJ2-2; DNA: TGTGCCAGCAGCGATCGAAGGGAGACCGGGGAGCTGTTTTTT; CDR3: CASSDRRETGELFF
V: TRBV4-1; D: TRBD1; length: 15; size: NA; J: TRBJ1-3; DNA: TGCGCCAGCAGGGGACAGGGGGCTAATGGAAACACCATATATTTT; CDR3: CASRGQGANGNTIYF
V: TRBV7-3; D: NA; length: 15; size: NA; J: TRBJ2-1; DNA: TGTGCCAGCAGCTTAACCAGAAGCTCCTACAATGAGCAGTTCTTC; CDR3: CASSLTRSSYNEQFF
V: TRBV5-4; D: NA; length: 15; size: NA; J: TRBJ2-1; DNA: TGTGCCAGCAGCTTTCCGGGAGTCGCCTACAATGAGCAGTTCTTC; CDR3: CASSFPGVAYNEQFF
V: TRBV11-2; D: NA; length: 12; size: NA; J: TRBJ2-7; DNA: TGTGCCAGCGATTCGGGGACCTACGAGCAGTACTTC; CDR3: CASDSGTYEQYF
V: TRBV9; D: TRBD2; length: 15; size: NA; J: TRBJ2-7; DNA: TGTGCCAGCAGCGTCTCCGGGACTAGGGCCGACGAGCAGTACTTC; CDR3: CASSVSGTRADEQYF
V: TRBV18; D: NA; length: 17; size: NA; J: TRBJ2-4; DNA: TGTGCCAGCTCACCAATCTGGGCGGGTCTAGCCAAAAACATTCAGTACTTC; CDR3: CASSPIWAGLAKNIQYF
V: TRBV4-1; D: TRBD1; length: 21; size: once; J: TRBJ1-6; DNA: TGCGCCAGCAGCCAACCTACAATGCGTCGCCGGGACAGGGGGGTTGATTCACCCCTCCACTTT; CDR3: CASSQPTMRRRDRGVDSPLHF
V: TRBV4-1; D: NA; length: 14; size: NA; J: TRBJ2-7; DNA: TGCGCCAGCAGCCAAGTCGGCGGGGTCTACGAGCAGTACTTC; CDR3: CASSQVGGVYEQYF
V: TRBV7-2; D: NA; length: 13; size: NA; J: TRBJ2-7; DNA: TGTGCCAGCAGCTCAACACTACAAAACGAGCAGTACTTC; CDR3: CASSSTLQNEQYF
V: TRBV7-3; D: TRBD1; length: 17; size: NA; J: TRBJ1-1; DNA: TGTGCCAGCAGCTCGCAGGGGGCCCGGTACGCGGACACTGAAGCTTTCTTT; CDR3: CASSSQGARYADTEAFF
V: TRBV2; D: NA; length: 14; size: NA; J: TRBJ2-4; DNA: TGTGCCAGCAAGCTACAGGGAACCAAAAACATTCAGTACTTC; CDR3: CASKLQGTKNIQYF
V: TRBV7-3; D: NA; length: 16; size: few; J: TRBJ2-7; DNA: TGTGCCAGCAGCCAGCGGCTAGGACCCATGGACCACGAGCAGTACTTC; CDR3: CASSQRLGPMDHEQYF
V: TRBV2; D: TRBD1; length: 16; size: once; J: TRBJ2-3; DNA: TGTGCCAGCAGTGAGCCCGGGACAGGGTTTGCAGATACGCAGTATTTT; CDR3: CASSEPGTGFADTQYF
V: TRBV5-1; D: TRBD2; length: 20; size: NA; J: TRBJ2-2; DNA: TGCGCCAGCAGCACTTTATCCGGGACTAGCGGGAGGGCGAACACCGGGGAGCTGTTTTTT; CDR3: CASSTLSGTSGRANTGELFF
V: TRBV10-3; D: NA; length: 13; size: NA; J: TRBJ1-4; DNA: TGTGCCATCAGTGAGGAACCGGGACAAAAACTGTTTTTT; CDR3: CAISEEPGQKLFF
V: TRBV16; D: NA; length: 15; size: NA; J: TRBJ1-6; DNA: TGTGCCAGCAGCCAATCGTCCAGGGATAATTCACCCCTCCACTTT; CDR3: CASSQSSRDNSPLHF
V: TRBV9; D: NA; length: 15; size: NA; J: TRBJ1-5; DNA: TGTGCCAGCAGCGTAGGACGGGACATGAATCAGCCCCAGCATTTT; CDR3: CASSVGRDMNQPQHF
V: TRBV6-4; D: NA; length: 12; size: NA; J: TRBJ1-4; DNA: TGTGCCAGCAGTGACCGGGGGGAAAAACTGTTTTTT; CDR3: CASSDRGEKLFF
V: TRBV30; D: TRBD2; length: 15; size: NA; J: TRBJ2-1; DNA: TGTGCCTGGAAAATAGCGGGTAACTTCTACAATGAGCAGTTCTTC; CDR3: CAWKIAGNFYNEQFF
V: TRBV4-1; D: NA; length: 15; size: NA; J: TRBJ1-1; DNA: TGCGCCAGCAGCCAGCAATCCCAGGGGAGAACTGAAGCTTTCTTT; CDR3: CASSQQSQGRTEAFF
V: TRBV4-2; D: TRBD1; length: 14; size: NA; J: TRBJ1-2; DNA: TGTGCCAGCAGTAAACGGAGGGACAGTAATGGCTACACCTTC; CDR3: CASSKRRDSNGYTF
V: TRBV11-2; D: NA; length: 15; size: NA; J: TRBJ2-3; DNA: TGTGCCAGCAGCTTAGGACCAAAAGCCGCAGATACGCAGTATTTT; CDR3: CASSLGPKAADTQYF
V: TRBV11-2; D: NA; length: 14; size: NA; J: TRBJ1-1; DNA: TGTGCCAGCAGCTTTGCTGGGGGGCCCGGAGGTACTTTCTTT; CDR3: CASSFAGGPGGTFF
V: TRBV18; D: NA; length: 15; size: NA; J: TRBJ1-6; DNA: TGTGCCAGCTCACTAGCCCCGGGCTCGGATTCACCCCTCCACTTT; CDR3: CASSLAPGSDSPLHF
V: TRBV19; D: NA; length: 17; size: NA; J: TRBJ2-1; DNA: TGTGCCAGTAGTACGAGCACGGAAGCTTCAGACTACAATGAGCAGTTCTTC; CDR3: CASSTSTEASDYNEQFF
V: TRBV19; D: TRBD1; length: 13; size: NA; J: TRBJ2-7; DNA: TGTGCCAGTGGCGCGACAGGGGGACCCGAGCAGTACTTC; CDR3: CASGATGGPEQYF
V: TRBV6-1; D: TRBD2; length: 14; size: NA; J: TRBJ2-3; DNA: TGTGCCAGCAGCGGGACTATAACAACAGATACGCAGTATTTT; CDR3: CASSGTITTDTQYF
V: TRBV2; D: TRBD2; length: 15; size: NA; J: TRBJ2-3; DNA: TGTGCCAGCAGTCGGAGCGGGAAAGGCTCAGATACGCAGTATTTT; CDR3: CASSRSGKGSDTQYF
V: TRBV2; D: TRBD1; length: 17; size: NA; J: TRBJ2-1; DNA: TGTGCCAGCAGTCGTCGAAACAGGGGATTGGAACACAATGAGCAGTTCTTC; CDR3: CASSRRNRGLEHNEQFF
V: TRBV15; D: NA; length: 13; size: NA; J: TRBJ2-3; DNA: TGTGCCACCAGCAGAGACTTGGGGGATACGCAGTATTTT; CDR3: CATSRDLGDTQYF
V: TRBV5-1; D: TRBD2; length: 15; size: NA; J: TRBJ2-5; DNA: TGCGCCAGCAGCTTGGGACTAGCGGGACAAGAGACCCAGTACTTC; CDR3: CASSLGLAGQETQYF
V: TRBV5-5; D: TRBD1; length: 13; size: NA; J: TRBJ2-7; DNA: TGTGCCAGCAGCCTGGACAGGTACGACGAGCAGTACTTC; CDR3: CASSLDRYDEQYF
V: TRBV5-1; D: TRBD1; length: 16; size: once; J: TRBJ1-6; DNA: TGCGCCAGCAGCTTCGACACAGGGGGAGGTAATTCACCCCTCCACTTT; CDR3: CASSFDTGGGNSPLHF